These T cell receptor beta chains were read from a single sample in a study of cytomegalovirus exposure and HLA in healthy donors. Profiling relied on immunoSEQ multiplex PCR, and the TCRdb table lists in-frame clones only, not all of them. This table has 230,000 or so clones, about 90% appearing once. The sample taken for sequencing was PBMCs. These receptors all come from a woman between 18 and 29 years old in good health and CMV-seronegative. CDR3s include the opening cysteine and the closing phenylalanine or tryptophan. The D gene is left open where the match is weak. Size is omitted from some rows. Given values are once, few, many or a class for expanded clones.

TRBV27	TRBD2	16	TRBJ2-7	.	CASSPPFGGGSYEQYF	TGTGCCAGCAGTCCCCCCTTTGGGGGAGGGTCCTACGAGCAGTACTTC
TRBV5-6	.	14	TRBJ1-2	.	CASSFTRFDYGYTF	TGTGCCAGCAGCTTTACCAGGTTTGACTATGGCTACACCTTC
TRBV7-2	.	12	TRBJ2-7	.	CASSYDYYEQYF	TGTGCCAGCAGCTACGACTACTACGAGCAGTACTTC
TRBV5-4	TRBD2	13	TRBJ2-5	.	CASSSSGRETQYF	TGTGCCAGCAGCTCTAGCGGGAGGGAGACCCAGTACTTC
TRBV11-2	TRBD1	16	TRBJ1-1	.	CASSSRTGHLNTEAFF	TGTGCCAGCAGCTCCCGGACAGGGCACTTGAACACTGAAGCTTTCTTT
TRBV6-1	TRBD1	15	TRBJ2-7	once	CASSEGQGMRYEQYF	TGTGCCAGCAGTGAAGGACAGGGGATGAGATACGAGCAGTACTTC
TRBV20-1	.	11	TRBJ2-7	.	CSARTDGEQYF	TGCAGTGCCCGAACTGATGGCGAGCAGTACTTC
TRBV23-1	.	14	TRBJ1-1	.	CASIRVAVNTEAFF	TGCGCCAGCATTCGCGTGGCGGTGAACACTGAAGCTTTCTTT
TRBV19	.	16	TRBJ2-7	.	CASSPPHRWTFYEQYF	TGTGCCAGTAGTCCCCCGCATCGATGGACTTTCTACGAGCAGTACTTC
TRBV6-5	.	14	TRBJ2-5	.	CASSPGILKETQYF	TGTGCCAGCAGCCCCGGGATCCTCAAGGAGACCCAGTACTTC
TRBV5-1	.	15	TRBJ2-7	.	CASSPDFGDGYEQYF	TGCGCCAGCAGCCCGGACTTTGGGGATGGTTACGAGCAGTACTTC
TRBV20-1	.	11	TRBJ2-1	once	CSASGRHEQFF	TGCAGTGCTAGCGGGAGACATGAGCAGTTCTTC
TRBV4-2	TRBD1	17	TRBJ2-2	.	CASSTGTGGAGTGELFF	TGTGCCAGCAGCACCGGGACAGGGGGCGCGGGGACCGGGGAGCTGTTTTTT
TRBV6-5	.	14	TRBJ1-1	.	CASSYSSPPTEAFF	TGTGCCAGCAGTTACTCCTCTCCCCCCACTGAAGCTTTCTTT
TRBV28	TRBD1	13	TRBJ1-5	.	CASHDRGLQPQHF	TGTGCCAGCCACGACAGGGGGCTACAGCCCCAGCATTTT
TRBV6-1	TRBD1	17	TRBJ2-3	.	CASSALSQGLWTDTQYF	TGTGCCAGCAGTGCACTCTCACAGGGGCTCTGGACAGATACGCAGTATTTT
TRBV4-1	.	15	TRBJ1-3	once	CASSEQGFSGNTIYF	TGCGCCAGCAGCGAACAGGGCTTTAGTGGAAACACCATATATTTT
TRBV9	.	14	TRBJ2-1	.	CASSVAGSYNEQFF	TGTGCCAGCAGCGTAGCGGGCTCCTACAATGAGCAGTTCTTC
TRBV2	.	13	TRBJ2-1	.	CASSESSYNEQFF	TGTGCCAGCAGTGAGAGCTCCTACAATGAGCAGTTCTTC
TRBV7-8	.	12	TRBJ2-5	.	CASSRVLEAQYF	TGTGCCAGCAGCCGGGTACTGGAGGCCCAGTACTTC
TRBV19	TRBD2	14	TRBJ2-1	.	CASSLAGGPDEQFF	TGTGCCAGTAGTTTAGCGGGAGGGCCAGATGAGCAGTTCTTC
TRBV6-1	TRBD2	15	TRBJ2-3	few	CASSIAGANTDTQYF	TGTGCCAGCAGTATAGCGGGAGCCAACACAGATACGCAGTATTTT
TRBV28	TRBD2	15	TRBJ2-7	once	CASSQTSGTPYEQYF	TGTGCCAGCAGCCAGACTAGCGGGACCCCCTACGAGCAGTACTTC
TRBV7-2	TRBD1	15	TRBJ2-1	.	CASSPSRDRVGEQFF	TGTGCCAGCAGCCCGTCCCGGGACAGGGTTGGGGAGCAGTTCTTC
TRBV2	TRBD1	14	TRBJ1-1	.	CASRGTALNTEAFF	TGTGCCAGCAGGGGGACAGCTTTGAACACTGAAGCTTTCTTT
TRBV7-2	TRBD2	17	TRBJ2-5	.	CASSSLAGGGFGETQYF	TGTGCCAGCAGCTCACTAGCGGGAGGAGGTTTTGGGGAGACCCAGTACTTC
TRBV29-1	TRBD1	13	TRBJ1-2	.	CSVVDREYYGYTF	TGCAGCGTTGTGGACAGGGAATACTATGGCTACACCTTC
TRBV4-1	.	13	TRBJ2-3	.	CASSQDRSDTQYF	TGCGCCAGCAGCCAAGATCGGTCAGATACGCAGTATTTT
TRBV2	.	16	TRBJ2-3	.	CASSGTSSPFTDTQYF	TGTGCCAGCAGTGGGACTTCCTCACCGTTCACAGATACGCAGTATTTT
TRBV5-1	TRBD1	16	TRBJ2-1	once	CASSPGTGVSYNEQFF	TGCGCCAGCAGCCCTGGGACAGGTGTTTCCTACAATGAGCAGTTCTTC
TRBV7-8	TRBD2	15	TRBJ2-7	.	CASSHSGRHNYEQYF	TGTGCCAGCAGCCATAGCGGGAGGCACAACTACGAGCAGTACTTC
TRBV5-6	.	15	TRBJ1-2	.	CASSLGDISNYGYTF	TGTGCCAGCAGCTTGGGGGACATATCTAACTATGGCTACACCTTC
TRBV7-2	.	16	TRBJ2-1	.	CASSSLRGSTLNEQFF	TGTGCCAGCAGCTCCTTAAGGGGCTCCACACTAAATGAGCAGTTCTTC
TRBV19	TRBD2	15	TRBJ2-1	.	CASNLAGVGYNEQFF	TGTGCCAGTAATCTAGCGGGAGTGGGCTACAATGAGCAGTTCTTC
TRBV7-9	TRBD2	14	TRBJ2-1	.	CASSGSSGYNEQFF	TGTGCCAGCAGCGGCTCTAGCGGGTACAATGAGCAGTTCTTC
TRBV4-2	TRBD1	18	TRBJ2-7	.	CASSQESVEGTGLHEQYF	TGTGCCAGCAGCCAAGAGTCTGTGGAGGGGACAGGGCTCCACGAGCAGTACTTC
TRBV28	TRBD1	15	TRBJ2-1	.	CASSSPGQGGSEQFF	TGTGCCAGCAGTTCGCCGGGACAGGGGGGAAGTGAGCAGTTCTTC
TRBV10-2	TRBD2	18	TRBJ2-5	.	CATNLLAGKPLRQETQYF	TGCGCCACGAACTTACTAGCGGGCAAACCACTCCGGCAAGAGACCCAGTACTTC
TRBV9	.	16	TRBJ1-3	.	CASSVAGGTAGNTIYF	TGTGCCAGCAGCGTAGCAGGAGGGACCGCTGGAAACACCATATATTTT
TRBV11-2	TRBD1	15	TRBJ1-4	once	CASSFRQGPNEKLFF	TGTGCCAGCAGCTTTCGACAGGGCCCTAATGAAAAACTGTTTTTT
TRBV29-1	.	11	TRBJ2-7	.	CSGRVRSEQYF	TGCAGCGGGAGGGTTCGTAGCGAGCAGTACTTC
TRBV5-1	TRBD2	14	TRBJ2-7	.	CASSPGTSQYEQYF	TGCGCCAGCAGCCCCGGGACTAGTCAATACGAGCAGTACTTC
TRBV6-5	TRBD1	13	TRBJ1-2	.	CASSRTGGYGYTF	TGTGCCAGCAGTAGAACAGGGGGCTATGGCTACACCTTC
TRBV5-6	TRBD2	15	TRBJ2-5	.	CASRRLAGGQETQYF	TGTGCCAGCAGACGACTAGCGGGAGGCCAAGAGACCCAGTACTTC
TRBV5-6	TRBD1	17	TRBJ2-7	.	CASSPTGGVWNLYEQYF	TGTGCCAGCAGCCCCACAGGGGGCGTATGGAATCTCTACGAGCAGTACTTC
TRBV6-1	.	14	TRBJ2-7	.	CASDQTVSSYEQYF	TGTGCCAGTGACCAGACAGTCAGCTCCTACGAGCAGTACTTC
TRBV6-1	TRBD1	17	TRBJ1-1	many	CASSAGTDRARWTEAFF	TGTGCCAGCAGTGCCGGGACTGACAGGGCGAGGTGGACTGAAGCTTTCTTT
TRBV27	TRBD1	14	TRBJ2-2	.	CASSNRGYTGELFF	TGTGCCAGCAGTAACAGGGGATACACCGGGGAGCTGTTTTTT